These T cell receptor beta chains were read from a single sample in a study of blood T cell repertoires in COVID-19. The data were produced by immunoSEQ multiplex PCR, yet TCRdb's version contains in-frame clones alone and is incomplete. Of hundreds of thousands of clones detected, 70% to 80% appear once; the ten largest clones hold approximately 3.2%. Sequenced sample: peripheral blood. Receptors originate from a woman of 80 years or more with acute or convalescent COVID-19. The CDR3 runs from the conserved cysteine through the conserved F or W. D genes are given only for firm matches. Not all rows give a size; the values are once, few, many and, for expanded clones, a class.

TRBV6-5	TRBJ2-7	-	-	CASRTQQGYEQYF	TGTGCCAGCCGGACCCAACAGGGCTACGAGCAGTACTTC
TRBV18	TRBJ1-3	TRBD1	once	CASSPTTGAGNTIYF	TGTGCCAGCTCACCAACAACAGGGGCTGGAAACACCATATATTTT
TRBV5-5	TRBJ2-4	TRBD2	few	CASAPPGGIGIQYF	TGTGCCAGCGCACCACCGGGAGGGATCGGCATTCAGTACTTC
TRBV18	TRBJ1-1	TRBD1	-	CASSPPNSGTDAFF	TGTGCCAGCTCACCACCTAATTCTGGGACAGATGCTTTCTTT
TRBV7-2	TRBJ1-1	TRBD1	-	CASSPRTGTNTEAFF	TGTGCCAGCAGCCCCCGGACAGGGACGAACACTGAAGCTTTCTTT
TRBV28	TRBJ1-5	-	-	CASSSKQPQHF	TGTGCCAGCAGTTCCAAACAGCCCCAGCATTTT
TRBV30	TRBJ2-7	TRBD1	-	CAWSDPAGTGNPYEQYF	TGTGCCTGGAGTGATCCCGCCGGGACAGGGAACCCCTACGAGCAGTACTTC
TRBV5-1	TRBJ1-1	TRBD1	-	CASSSGGGNTEAFF	TGCGCCAGCAGCTCAGGGGGCGGGAACACTGAAGCTTTCTTT
TRBV27	TRBJ2-7	TRBD2	-	CASSLGAMTSVYEQYF	TGTGCCAGCAGTTTGGGGGCGATGACTAGCGTGTACGAGCAGTACTTC
TRBV11-1	TRBJ2-7	-	-	CASSLLQPPSDEQYF	TGTGCCAGCAGCTTATTACAGCCCCCATCCGACGAGCAGTACTTC
TRBV18	TRBJ2-1	-	-	CASSPLRVKDNEQFF	TGTGCCAGCTCACCACTACGGGTGAAAGACAATGAGCAGTTCTTC
TRBV27	TRBJ2-1	TRBD2	few	CASRGTSAYNEQFF	TGTGCCAGCAGGGGGACTAGCGCCTACAATGAGCAGTTCTTC
TRBV18	TRBJ2-1	TRBD2	-	CASSRTSGFYNEQFF	TGTGCCAGCTCAAGGACTAGCGGATTTTACAATGAGCAGTTCTTC
TRBV7-9	TRBJ2-3	TRBD2	-	CASSSSGRSTDTQYF	TGTGCCAGCAGCTCCAGCGGGAGGAGCACAGATACGCAGTATTTT
TRBV7-8	TRBJ1-2	TRBD1	-	CASSSDREYGYTF	TGTGCCAGCAGCTCCGACAGGGAATACGGCTACACCTTC
TRBV6-5	TRBJ2-7	TRBD2	-	CASSYSWREVYEQYF	TGTGCCAGCAGTTACTCGTGGCGGGAGGTCTACGAGCAGTACTTC
TRBV11-2	TRBJ1-3	TRBD1	few	CASSRTGYGNTIYF	TGTGCCAGCAGCCGGACAGGGTACGGAAACACCATATATTTT
TRBV2	TRBJ1-4	-	-	CASSAREKLFF	TGTGCCAGCAGTGCTCGTGAAAAACTGTTTTTT
TRBV7-2	TRBJ2-7	TRBD2	-	CASSRDYSYEQYF	TGTGCCAGCAGCCGGGACTATTCCTACGAGCAGTACTTC
TRBV5-1	TRBJ2-3	-	-	CASSLSLGGGTDTQYF	TGCGCCAGCAGCCTATCTCTTGGGGGCGGCACAGATACGCAGTATTTT
TRBV6-2/TRBV6-3	TRBJ1-2	-	-	CASSSPGQAGYTF	TGTGCCAGCAGTTCCCCGGGTCAAGCTGGCTACACCTTC
TRBV12-3/TRBV12-4	TRBJ2-1	-	-	CASSFGRNEQFF	TGTGCCAGCAGTTTCGGTCGGAATGAGCAGTTCTTC
TRBV3-1/TRBV3-2	TRBJ1-3	-	-	CASSQVYNSGNTIYF	TGTGCCAGCAGCCAAGTCTATAACTCTGGAAACACCATATATTTT
TRBV2	TRBJ1-5	-	-	CASSLRGSNQPQHF	TGTGCCAGCAGCCTCAGAGGTAGCAATCAGCCCCAGCATTTT
TRBV6-1	TRBJ2-1	-	-	CASSEGTGSSYNEQFF	TGTGCCAGCAGTGAAGGAACGGGGAGCTCCTACAATGAGCAGTTCTTC
TRBV2	TRBJ2-7	-	-	CASSENPTGYYEQYF	TGTGCCAGCAGTGAAAACCCGACAGGTTATTACGAGCAGTACTTC
TRBV7-8	TRBJ1-1	-	-	CASSPREANRNTEAFF	TGTGCCAGCAGCCCCCGTGAGGCGAATAGGAACACTGAAGCTTTCTTT
TRBV11-2	TRBJ2-3	TRBD1	once	CASSFSDRASTDTQYF	TGTGCCAGCAGCTTTTCGGACAGGGCTAGCACAGATACGCAGTATTTT
TRBV2	TRBJ1-5	-	-	CASSGLGSNQPQHF	TGTGCCAGCAGTGGCCTCGGGTCCAATCAGCCCCAGCATTTT
TRBV5-1	TRBJ1-5	-	-	CASSWGESSNQPQHF	TGCGCCAGCAGCTGGGGGGAGAGCAGCAATCAGCCCCAGCATTTT
TRBV5-1	TRBJ1-1	-	-	CASSTSGNTEAFF	TGCGCCAGCAGTACCAGTGGGAACACTGAAGCTTTCTTT
TRBV11-1	TRBJ1-1	-	-	CASSSGDRRGTEAFF	TGTGCCAGCAGCAGCGGGGACCGCCGTGGGACTGAAGCTTTCTTT
TRBV1	TRBJ1-2	-	-	CTSNNPGDGYTF	TGCACCAGCAATAACCCAGGGGATGGCTACACCTTC
TRBV6-1	TRBJ1-5	-	-	CASSEAGGNQPQHF	TGTGCCAGCAGTGAAGCAGGAGGAAATCAGCCCCAGCATTTT
TRBV6-5	TRBJ2-3	TRBD2	-	CASTAGDTDTQYF	TGTGCCAGCACGGCGGGGGACACAGATACGCAGTATTTT
TRBV21-1	TRBJ2-7	-	-	CASSKDGTSNEQYF	TGTGCCAGCAGCAAAGACGGGACTAGCAACGAGCAGTACTTC
TRBV5-4	TRBJ2-7	TRBD1	-	CASSLRQGAEGYEQYF	TGTGCCAGCAGCTTGAGACAGGGGGCGGAAGGCTACGAGCAGTACTTC
TRBV18	TRBJ1-1	TRBD1	-	CASSPEQGRHTEAFF	TGTGCCAGCTCACCCGAACAGGGGAGGCACACTGAAGCTTTCTTT
TRBV5-3	TRBJ1-5	TRBD1	-	CARSHPGQGPPAPDQPQHF	TGTGCCAGAAGCCATCCGGGACAGGGTCCGCCTGCTCCAGATCAGCCCCAGCATTTT
TRBV3-1/TRBV3-2	TRBJ1-1	TRBD1	-	CASSQGGSQGGAFF	TGTGCCAGCAGCCAAGGCGGGTCCCAGGGGGGAGCTTTCTTT
TRBV3-1/TRBV3-2	TRBJ1-2	-	-	CASSQVQGYYGYTF	TGTGCCAGCAGCCAAGTACAGGGATACTATGGCTACACCTTC
TRBV5-4	TRBJ2-1	TRBD2	-	CASSSGLAGAGEQFF	TGTGCCAGCAGCTCGGGACTAGCGGGGGCGGGTGAGCAGTTCTTC
TRBV11-3	TRBJ2-1	TRBD2	few	CASSPRGTSGVNEQFF	TGTGCCAGCAGCCCCCGGGGGACTAGCGGGGTTAATGAGCAGTTCTTC
TRBV20-1	TRBJ2-1	TRBD2	-	CSASSFAGGQTDEQFF	TGCAGTGCTAGTAGTTTCGCGGGGGGGCAAACTGATGAGCAGTTCTTC
TRBV7-8	TRBJ2-2	TRBD2	-	CASSPGTSGARTGELFF	TGTGCCAGCAGCCCAGGGACTAGCGGGGCCCGCACCGGGGAGCTGTTTTTT
TRBV7-2	TRBJ2-7	TRBD1	-	CASSPKGGTGTYEQYF	TGTGCCAGCAGCCCGAAGGGGGGGACAGGGACCTACGAGCAGTACTTC